These 8 T cell receptor beta chains share one sample of origin, sequenced in a study of blood T cell repertoires in COVID-19. Repertoires were generated with immunoSEQ multiplex PCR, while TCRdb's copy carries only in-frame clones and drops some. The table records 250,000 to 300,000 clones, more than 80% of them present only once. The sequencing input was peripheral blood. Every receptor here comes from a woman in her thirties or forties with acute or convalescent COVID-19.

The V gene is TRBV5-1, the J gene TRBJ1-1, with a possible D match to TRBD1 (5 bases). Germline V CDR1 and CDR2: SGHRS, YFSETQ. CDR3 length equals 14 residues. The ends were cut back, 0 bases at V and 3 bases at J, with 9 bases in the middle. CDR3 coding DNA: TGCGCCAGCAGCTTGGGCAGGGAGGACACTGAAGCTTTCTTT. Its translation is CASSLGREDTEAFF.

This sequence joins TRBV6-5 and TRBJ1-1, with TRBD1 matching over 7 bases. In germline, CDR1 is MNHEY, CDR2 SVGAGI. Trimming cost V 6 bases and J 0 bases; bases outside gene matches: 4. The CDR3 loop spans 14 amino acids. CDR3 DNA: TGTGCCAGCAGCCACGGACAGGTGAACACTGAAGCTTTCTTT. Translation: CASSHGQVNTEAFF.

The chain joins TRBV2 to TRBJ2-5; 9 bases agree with TRBD2. The length of the CDR3 is 14 residues. Germline V gene sequence: CDR1 SNHLY, CDR2 FYNNEI. The V segment lost 1 base and the J segment 7 bases; nucleotides outside the gene matches: 4. The CDR3, as DNA: TGTGCCAGCAGTGAAGGGGGAGCGGGGGGGACCCAGTACTTC. Amino acid sequence: CASSEGGAGGTQYF.

The chain couples TRBV11-2 to TRBJ1-1; 9 bases align to TRBD1. The trim removed 6 bases at V and 5 bases at J, leaving 10 bases unmatched. The CDR3 has 15 residues. CDR1 and CDR2 (germline): SGHAT, FQNNGV. CDR3 DNA sequence: TGTGCCAGCAGTCCTAACAGGGGGCGCGAGACTGAAGCTTTCTTT. Translated: CASSPNRGRETEAFF.

This sequence joins TRBV6-5 and TRBJ2-3, with D tentatively TRBD1 (6 bases). The germline V gene has CDR1 MNHEY and CDR2 SVGAGI. Trimming stripped 4 bases from V and 0 bases from J, with 11 bases between. The CDR3 sequence is 15 residues long. CDR3 bases: TGTGCCAGCAGTTTGGGCACAGGGAGCACAGATACGCAGTATTTT. It translates to CASSLGTGSTDTQYF.

As DNA, the CDR3 is TGTGCCAGCAGCCTGGACAGGGCAGGTTCACCCCTCCACTTT. Translated, it gives CASSLDRAGSPLHF. V is TRBV6-4 and J is TRBJ1-6, with TRBD1 identical over 8 bases. The trim removed 6 bases at V and 9 bases at J, leaving 7 bases unmatched. Germline V gene data show CDR1 as MRHNA and CDR2 as SNTAGT. The length of the CDR3 is 14 residues.

The CDR3 DNA follows: TGTGCCAGCATCTTCCCCAGTGCACGTAACTATGGCTACACCTTC. Translated: CASIFPSARNYGYTF. The chain couples TRBV5-6 to TRBJ1-2; D unresolved. Trimming took 6 bases from V and 1 from J, leaving 16 bases between them. This CDR3 comprises 15 residues. Germline V lookup: CDR1 SGHDT, CDR2 YYEEEE.

The chain uses TRBV18 and TRBJ2-3; 11 positions agree with TRBD2. Germline trimming cut 3 bases from V and 2 bases from J; bases unmatched to any gene: 4. The length of the CDR3 is 16 residues. From germline, CDR1 is KGHSH and CDR2 LQKENI. CDR3 sequence: CASSPLAGGPTDTQYF. The CDR3 bases are TGTGCCAGCTCACCGCTAGCGGGGGGCCCCACAGATACGCAGTATTTT. Full variable domain (remainder filled in from reference TRBV18 and TRBJ2-3): NAGVMQNPRHLVRRRGQEARLRCSPMKGHSHVYWYRQLPEEGLKFMVYLQKENIIDESGMPKERFSAEFPKEGPSILRIQQVVRGDSAAYFCASSPLAGGPTDTQYFGPGTRLTVL.